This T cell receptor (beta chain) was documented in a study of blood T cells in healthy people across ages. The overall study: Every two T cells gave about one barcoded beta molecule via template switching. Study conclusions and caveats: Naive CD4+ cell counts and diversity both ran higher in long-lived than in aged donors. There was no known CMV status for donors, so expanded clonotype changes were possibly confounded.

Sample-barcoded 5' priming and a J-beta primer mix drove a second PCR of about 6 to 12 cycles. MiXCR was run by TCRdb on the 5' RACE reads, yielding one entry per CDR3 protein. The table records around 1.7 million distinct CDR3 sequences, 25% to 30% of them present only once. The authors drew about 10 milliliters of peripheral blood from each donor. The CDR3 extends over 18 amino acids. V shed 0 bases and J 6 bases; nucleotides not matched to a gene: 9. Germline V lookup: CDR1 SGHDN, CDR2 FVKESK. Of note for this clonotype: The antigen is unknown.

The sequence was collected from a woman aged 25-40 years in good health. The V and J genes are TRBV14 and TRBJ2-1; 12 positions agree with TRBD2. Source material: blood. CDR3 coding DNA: TGTGCCAGCAGCCAAGATAATAGGCCTAGCGGGAGGGTCAATGAGCAGTTCTTC. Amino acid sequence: CASSQDNRPSGRVNEQFF.